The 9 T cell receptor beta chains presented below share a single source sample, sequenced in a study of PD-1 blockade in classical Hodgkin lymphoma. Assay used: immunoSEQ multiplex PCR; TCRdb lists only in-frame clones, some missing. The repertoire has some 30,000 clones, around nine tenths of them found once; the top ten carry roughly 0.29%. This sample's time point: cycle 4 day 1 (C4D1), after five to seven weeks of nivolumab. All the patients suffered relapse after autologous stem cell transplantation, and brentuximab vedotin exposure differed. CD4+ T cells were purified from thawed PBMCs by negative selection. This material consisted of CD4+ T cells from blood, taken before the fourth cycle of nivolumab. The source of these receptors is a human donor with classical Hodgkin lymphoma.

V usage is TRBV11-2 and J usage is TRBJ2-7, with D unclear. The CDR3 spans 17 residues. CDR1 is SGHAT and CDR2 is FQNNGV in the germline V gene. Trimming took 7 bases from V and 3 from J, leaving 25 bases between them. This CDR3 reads CASTHRQDRFGVYEQYF. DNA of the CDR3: TGTGCCAGCACGCACCGGCAGGATAGATTTGGTGTCTACGAGCAGTACTTC.

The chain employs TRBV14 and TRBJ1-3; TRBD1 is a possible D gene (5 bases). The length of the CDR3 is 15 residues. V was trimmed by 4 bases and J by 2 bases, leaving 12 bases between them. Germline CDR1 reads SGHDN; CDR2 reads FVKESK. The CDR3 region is CASSPTGLPGNTIYF. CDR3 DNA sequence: TGTGCCAGCAGCCCTACAGGTTTGCCTGGAAACACCATATATTTT.

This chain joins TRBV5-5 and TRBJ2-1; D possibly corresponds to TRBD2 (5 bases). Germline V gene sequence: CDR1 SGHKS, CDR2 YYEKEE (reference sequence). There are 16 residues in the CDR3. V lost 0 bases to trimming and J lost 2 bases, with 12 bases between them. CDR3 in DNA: TGTGCCAGCAGCTTGGATTGGGAGTCCGCCTACAATGAGCAGTTCTTC. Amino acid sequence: CASSLDWESAYNEQFF.

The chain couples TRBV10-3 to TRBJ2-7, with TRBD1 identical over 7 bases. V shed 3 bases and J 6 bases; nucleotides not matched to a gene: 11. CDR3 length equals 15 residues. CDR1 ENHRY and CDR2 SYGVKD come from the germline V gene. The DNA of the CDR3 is TGTGCCATCAGTGATACCCAGGGGGTGGGGTTCGAGCAGTACTTC. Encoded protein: CAISDTQGVGFEQYF.

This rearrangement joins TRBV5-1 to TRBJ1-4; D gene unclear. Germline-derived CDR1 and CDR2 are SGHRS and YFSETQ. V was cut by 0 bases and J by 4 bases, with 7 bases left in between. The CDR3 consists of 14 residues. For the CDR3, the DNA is TGCGCCAGCAGCTTGGCATCGGGTAATGAAAAACTGTTTTTT. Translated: CASSLASGNEKLFF.

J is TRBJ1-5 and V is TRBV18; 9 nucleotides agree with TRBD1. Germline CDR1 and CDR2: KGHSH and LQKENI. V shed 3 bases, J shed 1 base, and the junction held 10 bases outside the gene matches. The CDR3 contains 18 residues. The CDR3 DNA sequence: TGTGCCAGCTCACCCCGCACAGGGGGCTTGGGAAGCAATCAGCCCCAGCATTTT. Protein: CASSPRTGGLGSNQPQHF.

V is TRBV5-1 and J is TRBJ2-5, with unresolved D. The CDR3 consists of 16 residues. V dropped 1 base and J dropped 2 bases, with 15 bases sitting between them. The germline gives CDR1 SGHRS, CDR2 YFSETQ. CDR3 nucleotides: TGCGCCAGCAGCTTGAACGGGTCCCCATTACAAGAGACCCAGTACTTC. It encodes CASSLNGSPLQETQYF.

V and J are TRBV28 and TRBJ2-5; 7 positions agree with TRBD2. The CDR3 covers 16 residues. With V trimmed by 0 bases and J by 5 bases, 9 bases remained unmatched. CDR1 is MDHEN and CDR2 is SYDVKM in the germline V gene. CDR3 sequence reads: CASSLWARRGDETQYF. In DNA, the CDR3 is TGTGCCAGCAGTTTATGGGCCCGACGGGGGGACGAGACCCAGTACTTC. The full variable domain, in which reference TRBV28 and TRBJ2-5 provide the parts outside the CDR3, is DVKVTQSSRYLVKRTGEKVFLECVQDMDHENMFWYRQDPGLGLRLIYFSYDVKMKEKGDIPEGYSVSREKKERFSLILESASTNQTSMYLCASSLWARRGDETQYFGPGTRLLVL.

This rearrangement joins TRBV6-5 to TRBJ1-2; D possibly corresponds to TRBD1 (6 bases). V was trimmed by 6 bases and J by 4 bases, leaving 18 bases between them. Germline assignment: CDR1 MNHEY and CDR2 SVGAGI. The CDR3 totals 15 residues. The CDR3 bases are TGTGCCAGCAGGGGGAGGGGGGGCGACGGCTATGGCTACACCTTC. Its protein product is CASRGRGGDGYGYTF.